The 21 T cell receptor beta chains listed next were all sequenced from one sample in a study of control samples from healthy donors and cancer patients. Here immunoSEQ multiplex PCR was the method, and the copy in TCRdb shows in-frame clones only, minus some. The table includes 150,000 or so clones, roughly 89% detected once. Sequencing was performed on blood. The source of these receptors is a man aged 18 to 30 in good health.

This chain joins TRBV7-9 and TRBJ1-2; D perhaps matches TRBD1 (6 bases). Germline V gene data show CDR1 as SEHNR and CDR2 as FQNEAQ (reference sequence). V lost 5 bases, J lost 0 bases, and 19 bases lay in between. CDR3 length: 17 residues. DNA of the CDR3: TGTGCCAGCAGCCACGGTTTGGGGGGCTCCCCTAACTATGGCTACACCTTC. Amino acids: CASSHGLGGSPNYGYTF.

This clone occurred a few times. The chain joins TRBV6-1 to TRBJ1-4; D perhaps matches TRBD1 (5 bases). This CDR3 is built from 15 residues. Per the germline V gene, CDR1 is MNHNS and CDR2 is SASEGT. Trimming stripped 2 bases from V and 8 bases from J, with 15 bases between. The CDR3 reads CASSEPGSGNEKLFF. The CDR3 DNA is TGTGCCAGCAGTGAACCTGGGTCAGGGAACGAAAAACTGTTTTTT.

The rearrangement links TRBV9 to TRBJ2-3; D is ambiguous. This CDR3 contains 15 residues. The V gene lost 1 base and the J gene lost 1 base, with 10 bases spanning the gap. Per the germline V gene, CDR1 is SGDLS and CDR2 is YYNGEE. This CDR3 is CASSVMAGGTDTQYF. CDR3 DNA sequence: TGTGCCAGCAGCGTAATGGCTGGGGGCACAGATACGCAGTATTTT.

The gene calls are TRBV7-2 and TRBJ2-5, with D hard to call. CDR1 is SGHTA and CDR2 is FQGNSA in the germline V gene. The CDR3 loop spans 12 amino acids. V lost 7 bases and J 5 bases, leaving 11 bases between the germline ends. In nucleotides, the CDR3 is TGTGCCAGCAACCTGTTCGCGGAGACCCAGTACTTC. Residues: CASNLFAETQYF.

This chain links TRBV30 with TRBJ2-6, with TRBD2 matching over 7 bases. Germline V CDR1 and CDR2: GTSNPN, SVGIG (reference sequence). This CDR3 spans 15 amino acids. V dropped 3 bases and J dropped 4; count of bases not matched to a gene: 6. CDR3 in amino acids: CAWRREGGGANVLTF. DNA of the CDR3: TGTGCCTGGAGGAGGGAGGGAGGAGGGGCCAACGTCCTGACTTTC.

This chain connects TRBV2 to TRBJ2-7; 10 bases map to TRBD2. V was clipped by 4 bases and J by 2 bases; unmatched bases: 17. This CDR3 comprises 19 residues. Germline V gene data show CDR1 as SNHLY and CDR2 as FYNNEI. The CDR3 reads CASSGALGSGGPLAYEQYF. DNA of the CDR3: TGTGCCAGCAGTGGGGCGCTTGGTAGCGGGGGGCCGCTTGCCTACGAGCAGTACTTC.

The chain carries TRBV6-6 and TRBJ1-2; D may be TRBD1 (6 bases). Germline loops: CDR1 MNHNY, CDR2 SVGAGI (reference sequence). The CDR3 covers 14 residues. Trimming pared 4 bases from V and 5 bases from J, leaving 14 bases between. Written as DNA, the CDR3 is TGTGCCAGCAGTTCGGTAGGGGGGGCTTATGGCTACACCTTC. Its translation is CASSSVGGAYGYTF.

A single count supports this clone. This chain joins TRBV29-1 and TRBJ1-1; TRBD1 might be the D (5 bases). Per the germline V gene, CDR1 is SQVTM and CDR2 is ANQGSEA. V shed 4 bases and J shed 1 base, with 13 bases lying between them. The CDR3 runs to 14 residues. In DNA form, the CDR3 reads TGCAGCGTTGGCCCGAGACAGTCGAACACTGAAGCTTTCTTT. This codes for CSVGPRQSNTEAFF.

V and J are TRBV5-7 and TRBJ1-1, with 7 positions matching TRBD1. TRBV5-7 belongs to the ORF category, with a function that is uncertain. There are 14 residues in the CDR3. V lost 0 bases and J lost 11; bases outside the gene matches: 10. CDR3: CASSLAGGQGQAFF. The CDR3 nucleotides are TGTGCCAGCAGCTTGGCTGGCGGTCAGGGACAGGCTTTCTTT.

This clone was found once. The junction does not match germline at one end; this may be a read error. The chain has TRBV6-1 and TRBJ1-5; weak D call: TRBD1 (5 bases). CDR3 length equals 14 residues. Per germline, CDR1 MNHNS and CDR2 SASEGT. CDR3 nucleotide sequence: TGTGCCAGCAGTGAACCCGAACGCAAAATGGGACGGAGTTTT. Translation gives CASSEPERKMGRSF.

The chain has TRBV27 and TRBJ2-3, with 11 bases fitting TRBD2. The germline CDR1 and CDR2 sequences are MNHEY and SMNVEV (reference sequence). The length of the CDR3 is 16 residues. The J segment lost 0 bases and the V segment lost 6 bases, leaving 5 bases of the junction unmatched. This chain's CDR3 is CASSVLAGESTDTQYF. The CDR3 DNA reads as TGTGCCAGCAGCGTACTAGCGGGAGAAAGCACAGATACGCAGTATTTT.

The CDR3 nucleotides are TGTGCCAGCAGCCAAGGGGGGGGAGGGAATAATAACTATGGCTACACCTTC. It translates to CASSQGGGGNNNYGYTF. The chain carries TRBV3-1 (or the pseudogene TRBV3-2) and TRBJ1-2, with D perhaps matching TRBD1 (5 bases). Per germline, CDR1 LGHDT and CDR2 YNNKEL (reference sequence). CDR3 length: 17 residues. The germline V and J ends were trimmed by 1 base and 1 base, with 16 bases remaining between them.

V and J are TRBV5-1 and TRBJ1-2; D is ambiguous. This CDR3 has 13 residues. The germline gives CDR1 SGHRS, CDR2 YFSETQ. V lost 4 bases to trimming and J lost 8 bases, with 15 bases between them. Written as DNA, the CDR3 is TGCGCCAGCAGCCCGACCCCCGGAGGCGGCTACACCTTC. Encoded protein: CASSPTPGGGYTF.

This chain uses TRBV6-1 with TRBJ2-3; perhaps TRBD2 as D (6 bases). Trimming removed 0 bases at V and 3 bases at J, with 10 bases between. The CDR3 sequence is 15 residues long. Germline CDR1 is MNHNS and CDR2 is SASEGT. The CDR3 DNA reads TGTGCCAGCAGTGAAGCGACTAGTAAAACAGATACGCAGTATTTT. Protein sequence: CASSEATSKTDTQYF.

This chain links TRBV29-1 with TRBJ1-1; D is perhaps TRBD1 (5 bases). This CDR3 spans 12 amino acids. V was cut by 7 bases and J by 4 bases, with 13 bases left in between. The germline V gene has CDR1 SQVTM and CDR2 ANQGSEA. This CDR3 is CSAAGGTTEAFF. As DNA, the CDR3 is TGCAGCGCCGCTGGGGGTACCACTGAAGCTTTCTTT.

The chain joins TRBV19 to TRBJ1-4; tentatively, D is TRBD1 (5 bases). V dropped 3 bases and J dropped 7 bases, with 15 bases sitting between them. This CDR3 comprises 15 residues. Germline V CDR1 and CDR2: LNHDA, SQIVND (reference sequence). The CDR3 DNA reads TGTGCCAGTAGTATTAATGGGGCGCCGAGTGAAAAACTGTTTTTT. Protein sequence: CASSINGAPSEKLFF.

V and J are TRBV25-1 and TRBJ2-5; 11 bases are a match to TRBD1. This CDR3 has 16 amino acids. Per germline, CDR1 MGHDK and CDR2 SYGVNS. V was pared by 3 bases and J by 4 bases, with 7 bases of the junction left unmatched. The CDR3 spells CASSEWTGGRGETQYF. The CDR3 DNA follows: TGTGCCAGCAGTGAGTGGACAGGGGGCCGGGGAGAGACCCAGTACTTC. Complete variable domain (other parts from reference TRBV25-1 and TRBJ2-5): EADIYQTPRYLVIGTGKKITLECSQTMGHDKMYWYQQDPGMELHLIHYSYGVNSTEKGDLSSESTVSRIRTEHFPLTLESARPSHTSQYLCASSEWTGGRGETQYFGPGTRLLVL.

This rearrangement joins TRBV6-2 or TRBV6-3 to TRBJ2-3; 12 bases are shared with TRBD2. CDR1 is MNHEY, CDR2 SVGEGT, per germline. This CDR3 region has 17 residues. The V and J ends lost 2 bases and 2 bases, in that order; junction bases with no gene match: 5. CDR3 region: CASSYGTSGGFTDTQYF. CDR3 nucleotide sequence: TGTGCCAGCAGTTACGGCACTAGCGGGGGGTTCACAGATACGCAGTATTTT.

This chain joins TRBV19 and TRBJ2-2; possibly TRBD1 for D (5 bases). The CDR3 covers 14 residues. Germline CDR1 and CDR2: LNHDA and SQIVND (reference sequence). V was shortened by 1 base and J by 4 bases, with 7 bases between the two germline ends. The CDR3 region is CASSIVTATGELFF. CDR3 DNA sequence: TGTGCCAGTAGTATAGTGACAGCCACCGGGGAGCTGTTTTTT.

The chain recombines TRBV27 with TRBJ1-2, with D possibly being TRBD1 (5 bases). V lost 0 bases to trimming and J lost 9 bases, with 14 bases between them. CDR1 is MNHEY and CDR2 is SMNVEV in the germline V gene (reference sequence). The CDR3 totals 14 residues. CDR3 bases: TGTGCCAGCAGTTTATCCGCAGGGTCTATCCGCTACACCTTC. Its translation: CASSLSAGSIRYTF.

This sequence joins TRBV5-1 and TRBJ2-7; D possibly corresponds to TRBD1 (6 bases). This CDR3 region has 16 residues. CDR1 is SGHRS, CDR2 YFSETQ, per germline. The V end was cut by 0 bases, the J end by 7 bases, with 20 bases between. Here the CDR3 DNA reads TGCGCCAGCAGCTTGGCTGCGAGCACACAGGGCGGAGAGCAGTACTTC. Translating it yields CASSLAASTQGGEQYF. Supplemented by reference TRBV5-1 and TRBJ2-7, the full variable domain reads KAGVTQTPRYLIKTRGQQVTLSCSPISGHRSVSWYQQTPGQGLQFLFEYFSETQRNKGNFPGRFSGRQFSNSRSEMNVSTLELGDSALYLCASSLAASTQGGEQYFGPGTRLTVT.